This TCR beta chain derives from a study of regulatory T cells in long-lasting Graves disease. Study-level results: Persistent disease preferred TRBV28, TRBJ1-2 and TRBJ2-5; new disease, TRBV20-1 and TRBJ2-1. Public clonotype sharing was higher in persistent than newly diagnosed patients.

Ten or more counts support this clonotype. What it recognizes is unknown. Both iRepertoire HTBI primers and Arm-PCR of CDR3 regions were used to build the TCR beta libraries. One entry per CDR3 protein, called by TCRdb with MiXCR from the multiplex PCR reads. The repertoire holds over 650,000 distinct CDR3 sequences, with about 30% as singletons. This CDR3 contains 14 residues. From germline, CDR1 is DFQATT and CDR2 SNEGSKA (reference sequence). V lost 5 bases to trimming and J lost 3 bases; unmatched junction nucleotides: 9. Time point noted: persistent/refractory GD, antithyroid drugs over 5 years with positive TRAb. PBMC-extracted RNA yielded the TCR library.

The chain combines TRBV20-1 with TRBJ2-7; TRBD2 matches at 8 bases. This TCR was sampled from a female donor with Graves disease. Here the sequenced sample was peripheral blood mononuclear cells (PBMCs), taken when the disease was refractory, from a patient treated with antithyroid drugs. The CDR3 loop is CSARRRTSSYEQYF. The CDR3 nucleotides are TGCAGTGCTCGCCGACGGACTAGCAGCTACGAGCAGTACTTC.